Presented here are 24 T cell receptor beta chains from one specimen sequenced in a study of blood T cells in healthy people across ages. With a J-beta primer mix and a sample-barcoded 5' primer, a second PCR ran roughly 6 to 11 cycles. TCRdb reprocessed the 5' RACE reads with MiXCR, giving one entry per CDR3 protein. The data contain about 800,000 distinct CDR3 sequences, roughly 60% of them seen just once; the ten biggest clones take up about 20%. Sample: blood. These receptors all come from a man aged 25 to 45 in good health.

J is TRBJ2-7 and V is TRBV11-1, with D perhaps TRBD1 or TRBD2 (6 bases each). The length of the CDR3 is 15 residues. V lost 2 bases and J 7 bases, leaving 18 bases between the germline ends. Per germline, CDR1 SGHAT and CDR2 FQDESV (reference sequence). CDR3 sequence (DNA): TGTGCCAGCAGCTTAAGAAGGGGGGCCCCCGGTGAGCAGTACTTC. This codes for CASSLRRGAPGEQYF.

The chain has TRBV9 and TRBJ2-1; D is uncertain. CDR1 is SGDLS and CDR2 is YYNGEE in the germline V gene. The CDR3 contains 15 residues. The V end lost 0 bases, the J end lost 5 bases, and 12 bases lay between the germline ends. Here the CDR3 reads CASSVERQRNNEQFF. CDR3 nucleotide sequence: TGTGCCAGCAGCGTAGAGAGGCAGCGAAACAATGAGCAGTTCTTC.

The chain uses TRBV4-3 and TRBJ2-1, with D perhaps TRBD2 (6 bases). The CDR3 has 17 amino acids. With 4 bases removed from V and 0 bases from J, the gap between germline ends came to 16 bases. CDR1 is LGHNA and CDR2 is YSLEER in the germline V gene. For the CDR3, the DNA is TGCGCCAGCAGCCTAACCGGACTGACTAGCTCCTACAATGAGCAGTTCTTC. It codes for CASSLTGLTSSYNEQFF.

This clonotype was detected a few times. This sequence joins TRBV20-1 and TRBJ1-4; D is possibly TRBD1 (6 bases). Per the germline V gene, CDR1 is DFQATT and CDR2 is SNEGSKA (reference sequence). This CDR3 has 13 residues. Between the trimmed V and J ends, which lost 3 bases and 8 bases, there was a span of 13 bases. CDR3 coding DNA: TGCAGTGCTAGGGCAGGGGAAAGCGAAAAACTGTTTTTT. Translated: CSARAGESEKLFF.

As for this clonotype: One end of the junction is discordant with germline, which a read error may explain. The J gene is TRBJ2-5, the V gene TRBV9; D gene uncertain. CDR1 is SGDLS, CDR2 YYNGEE, per germline. The CDR3 loop spans 16 amino acids. The CDR3 sequence: CASSVNVGNMEETRYF. The CDR3 DNA sequence: TGTGCCAGCAGCGTAAACGTCGGCAACATGGAAGAGACCCGGTACTTC.

The rearrangement uses TRBV29-1 and TRBJ2-5; tentative D call: TRBD1 (5 bases). The CDR3 has 14 amino acids. CDR1 and CDR2 from the germline V gene are SQVTM and ANQGSEA. The V and J ends lost 4 bases and 2 bases respectively, with 14 bases between them. As DNA, the CDR3 is TGCAGCGTTGCTGGTGGGGCCCTACAAGAGACCCAGTACTTC. Translation: CSVAGGALQETQYF.

The table lists this clonotype with a few counts. The chain has TRBV18 and TRBJ2-6; no clear D gene. The CDR3 length is 15 residues. Trimming pared 4 bases from V and 6 bases from J, leaving 13 bases between. The V gene's germline CDR1 is KGHSH and CDR2 LQKENI. CDR3 loop: CASSLDKPPANVLTF. The DNA of the CDR3 is TGTGCCAGCTCACTCGACAAGCCTCCGGCCAACGTCCTGACTTTC. Variable domain in full (rest from reference TRBV18 and TRBJ2-6): NAGVMQNPRHLVRRRGQEARLRCSPMKGHSHVYWYRQLPEEGLKFMVYLQKENIIDESGMPKERFSAEFPKEGPSILRIQQVVRGDSAAYFCASSLDKPPANVLTFGAGSRLTVL.

The rearrangement joins TRBV6-1 to TRBJ1-6; no definite D call. The CDR3 runs 18 residues. Trimming cost V 6 bases and J 6 bases, with 24 bases left between them. Looked up from germline, CDR1 is MNHNS and CDR2 is SASEGT. CDR3 protein: CASRQRSAGRLLNSPLHF. The CDR3 region has the DNA TGTGCCAGCAGACAGAGGTCAGCGGGCCGACTTCTTAATTCACCCCTCCACTTT.

This chain uses TRBV7-9 with TRBJ1-2, with 7 bases matching TRBD1. Trimming took 6 bases from V and 3 from J; bases not matched to a gene: 4. The CDR3 is 13 amino acids. Germline V lookup: CDR1 SEHNR, CDR2 FQNEAQ (reference sequence). Here the CDR3 DNA reads TGTGCCAGCAGTCGACAGGGAGACTATGGCTACACCTTC. This gives the protein CASSRQGDYGYTF.

In the case of this clonotype: The junction differs from germline at one of its ends, possibly a read error. CDR3 bases: TGTGCCAACAGCCCGAGCGGCGGCTACGAGCAGTACTTC. It translates to CANSPSGGYEQYF. The chain combines TRBV7-2 with TRBJ2-4; D may be TRBD2 (5 bases). Gene TRBJ2-7 matches the end of the DNA better, so the J call may be wrong. There are 13 residues in the CDR3. Germline V CDR1 and CDR2: SGHTA, FQGNSA.

The rearrangement joins TRBV11-2 to TRBJ1-4; D possibly corresponds to TRBD1 (5 bases). V lost 4 bases to trimming and J lost 12 bases, with 18 bases between them. This CDR3 is built from 14 residues. The germline V gene has CDR1 SGHAT and CDR2 FQNNGV. CDR3 DNA sequence: TGTGCCAGCAGCTCCGGACAAGCATACGCAGAACTGTTTTTT. Its translation is CASSSGQAYAELFF.

This sequence joins TRBV11-3 and TRBJ2-4; 7 nucleotides match TRBD2. Per germline, CDR1 SGHNT and CDR2 YENEEA. V lost 9 bases to trimming and J lost 7 bases; unmatched junction nucleotides: 6. This CDR3 has 12 residues. The CDR3 protein is CARGLDGNIQYF. The CDR3 DNA sequence: TGTGCCAGAGGACTAGATGGTAACATTCAGTACTTC.

The gene calls are TRBV9 and TRBJ2-3; D is perhaps TRBD1 (6 bases). From germline, CDR1 is SGDLS and CDR2 YYNGEE. The V end was cut by 0 bases, the J end by 6 bases, with 11 bases between. The CDR3 has 14 residues. CDR3 amino acids: CASSVAGGLDTQYF. In nucleotides, the CDR3 is TGTGCCAGCAGCGTAGCTGGGGGCCTGGATACGCAGTATTTT.

The chain couples TRBV29-1 to TRBJ2-5, with 9 bases identical to TRBD2. The J call may be wrong; the DNA end is better matched by TRBJ2-7. CDR3 length: 14 amino acids. Germline V gives CDR1 SQVTM, CDR2 ANQGSEA. For the CDR3, the DNA is TGCAGCGTTGTTTTAGCGGGAGTTTCATTCGAGCAGTACTTC. Translated: CSVVLAGVSFEQYF.

CDR3 coding DNA: TGTGCCAGCAGTTGGAGGACTAGCGGAGATACGCAGTATTTT. Translating it yields CASSWRTSGDTQYF. The J gene is TRBJ2-3, the V gene TRBV28; 10 nucleotides align to TRBD2. The germline CDR1 and CDR2 sequences are MDHEN and SYDVKM. After removal of 4 bases from V and 5 bases from J, the junction contained 3 bases not matched to a gene. The CDR3 loop spans 14 amino acids.

In regard to this clonotype: One end of the junction does not line up with germline, which may come from a read error. V usage is TRBV6-5 and J usage is TRBJ2-1; either TRBD1 or TRBD2 may supply D (5 bases each). Germline loops: CDR1 MNHEY, CDR2 SVGAGI. CDR3 length: 13 residues. As DNA, the CDR3 is TGTGCCAGCAGTGACTCAATCGGGGCTGAGCAGTTCTTC. It specifies CASSDSIGAEQFF.

The chain combines TRBV5-1 with TRBJ2-1; TRBD2 matches 12 bases. In germline, CDR1 is SGHRS, CDR2 YFSETQ. The CDR3 has 17 residues. J was trimmed by 4 bases and V by 0 bases; bases with no gene match: 5. The CDR3 DNA sequence: TGCGCCAGCAGCTTGGACCTTCTAGCGGGGGGGTACAATGAGCAGTTCTTC. Translated, it gives CASSLDLLAGGYNEQFF.

V gene TRBV18 combines with J gene TRBJ2-4; D possibly corresponds to TRBD1 (6 bases). This CDR3 is 14 amino acids long. Germline CDR1 is KGHSH and CDR2 is LQKENI. Trimming took off 2 bases at V and 6 bases at J, with 11 bases between the two ends. CDR3 nucleotides: TGTGCCAGCTCACCAAACCGGGACATAAACATTCAGTACTTC. It is translated as CASSPNRDINIQYF.

The rearrangement joins TRBV6-1 to TRBJ2-7, with D perhaps assigned TRBD1 or TRBD2 (5 bases each). This CDR3 has 16 amino acids. The germline V gene has CDR1 MNHNS and CDR2 SASEGT. The ends were cut back, 1 base at V and 3 bases at J, with 16 bases in the middle. CDR3 loop: CASSEGGTWALYEQYF. In DNA, the CDR3 is TGTGCCAGCAGTGAAGGGGGGACCTGGGCCCTCTACGAGCAGTACTTC.

The V and J genes are TRBV5-4 and TRBJ2-3, with a possible D match to TRBD2 (5 bases). This CDR3 has 14 residues. The V end was cut by 1 base, the J end by 4 bases, with 10 bases between. Per germline, CDR1 SGHNT and CDR2 YYREEE (reference sequence). CDR3 loop: CASSLNGIADTQYF. In nucleotides, the CDR3 is TGTGCCAGCAGCTTGAACGGGATCGCAGATACGCAGTATTTT. The full variable domain, rest sourced from reference TRBV5-4 and TRBJ2-3, is ETGVTQSPTHLIKTRGQQVTLRCSSQSGHNTVSWYQQALGQGPQFIFQYYREEENGRGNFPPRFSGLQFPNYSSELNVNALELDDSALYLCASSLNGIADTQYFGPGTRLTVL.

V and J are TRBV20-1 and TRBJ1-5; D is ambiguous. This CDR3 is built from 13 residues. CDR1 DFQATT and CDR2 SNEGSKA come from the germline V gene (reference sequence). Trimming shortened V by 1 base and J by 5 bases, and 9 bases separated the two germline ends. CDR3 residues: CSARGLEDQPQHF. The CDR3 nucleotides read TGCAGTGCTAGAGGACTAGAGGATCAGCCCCAGCATTTT.

This clonotype has only a few counts. This sequence joins TRBV13 and TRBJ1-2; D is uncertain. The V gene's germline CDR1 is PRHDT and CDR2 FYEKMQ (reference sequence). Trimming stripped 7 bases from V and 4 bases from J, with 19 bases between. The length of the CDR3 is 15 residues. CDR3 nucleotides: TGTGCCAGCACCCGCCCGGGCAGCAACATCTATGGCTACACCTTC. This codes for CASTRPGSNIYGYTF. The full variable domain, completed using reference TRBV13 and TRBJ1-2, is AAGVIQSPRHLIKEKRETATLKCYPIPRHDTVYWYQQGPGQDPQFLISFYEKMQSDKGSIPDRFSAQQFSDYHSELNMSSLELGDSALYFCASTRPGSNIYGYTFGSGTRLTVV.

The V gene is TRBV7-2, the J gene TRBJ2-7; 7 bases match TRBD1. The CDR3 is made up of 14 amino acids. Looked up from germline, CDR1 is SGHTA and CDR2 is FQGNSA. The V gene end was trimmed by 8 bases and the J gene end by 1 base; junction bases not matched to a gene: 8. The CDR3 region is CASRGSDRSYEQYF. CDR3 bases: TGTGCCAGCCGTGGGTCGGACAGGTCCTACGAGCAGTACTTC.

The rearrangement joins TRBV6-2 or TRBV6-3 to TRBJ1-5, with D perhaps matching TRBD1 (6 bases). CDR3 length equals 14 residues. The V gene lost 5 bases and the J gene lost 4 bases, with 12 bases spanning the gap. Germline assignment: CDR1 MNHEY and CDR2 SVGEGT. The CDR3 is CASSAHRENQPQHF. The CDR3 nucleotides are TGTGCCAGCAGTGCCCACAGGGAAAATCAGCCCCAGCATTTT.